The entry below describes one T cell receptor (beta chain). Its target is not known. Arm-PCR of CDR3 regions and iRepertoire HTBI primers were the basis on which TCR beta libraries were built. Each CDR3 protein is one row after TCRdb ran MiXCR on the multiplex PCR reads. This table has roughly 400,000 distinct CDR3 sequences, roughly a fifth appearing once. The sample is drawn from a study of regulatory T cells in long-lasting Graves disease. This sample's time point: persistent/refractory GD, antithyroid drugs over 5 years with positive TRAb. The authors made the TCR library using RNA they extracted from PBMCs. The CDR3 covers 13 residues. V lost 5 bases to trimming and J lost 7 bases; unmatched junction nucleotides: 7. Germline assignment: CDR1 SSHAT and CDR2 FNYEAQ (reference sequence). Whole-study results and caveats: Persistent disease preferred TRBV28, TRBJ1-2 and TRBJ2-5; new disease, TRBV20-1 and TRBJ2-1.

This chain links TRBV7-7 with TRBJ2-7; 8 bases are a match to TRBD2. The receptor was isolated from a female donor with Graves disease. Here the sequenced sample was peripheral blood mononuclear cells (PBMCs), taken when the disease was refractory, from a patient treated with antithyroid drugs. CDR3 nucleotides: TGTGCCAGCAGCCCAGACCGGGAGGGAGAGCAGTACTTC. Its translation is CASSPDREGEQYF.